This T cell receptor (beta chain) was recorded in a study of T cell responses to AZD1222 COVID-19 vaccine. In the study overall: Second doses were pooled across both intervals (about 4 or about 12 weeks). General study results and limits: Targeting of unmutated variant regions was reportedly seen in nearly half of spike-specific TCRs. Clonal diversity was possibly underestimated, and white British individuals and females predominated among donors.

Libraries were prepared by immunoSEQ multiplex PCR; TCRdb keeps only in-frame clonotypes and omits some of them. This table has fewer than 200,000 clones, about 88% appearing once. Trimming at V came to 4 bases and at J to 10 bases, leaving 7 bases not matched to a gene. CDR1 and CDR2 from the germline V gene are SGHVS and FNYEAQ. The CDR3 has 14 amino acids. This clone has just a few counts. Its antigen is undetermined. The genes are TRBV7-6 and TRBJ1-6; the match to TRBD1 covers 7 bases. The receptor was derived from an adult in good health. Sequenced material: peripheral blood, taken on day 0 of AZD1222 vaccination. CDR3 protein: CASSSRQGGSPLHF. The CDR3 DNA follows: TGTGCCAGCAGCTCTCGACAGGGAGGATCACCCCTCCACTTT.